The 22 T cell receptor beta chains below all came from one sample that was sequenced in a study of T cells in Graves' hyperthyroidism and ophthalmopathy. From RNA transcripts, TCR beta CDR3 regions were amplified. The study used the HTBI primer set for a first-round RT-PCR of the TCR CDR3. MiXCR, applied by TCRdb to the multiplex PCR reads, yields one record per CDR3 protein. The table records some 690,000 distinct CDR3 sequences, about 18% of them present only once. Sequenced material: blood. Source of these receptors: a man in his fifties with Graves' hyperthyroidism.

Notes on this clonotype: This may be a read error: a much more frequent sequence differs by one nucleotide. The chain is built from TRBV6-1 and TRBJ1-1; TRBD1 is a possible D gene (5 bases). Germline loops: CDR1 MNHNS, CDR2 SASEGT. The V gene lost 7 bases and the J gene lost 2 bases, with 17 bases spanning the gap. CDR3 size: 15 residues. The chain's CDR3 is CASKRDLGPNTEAFF. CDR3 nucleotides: TGTGCCAGCAAGAGAGACCTGGGGCCAAACACTGAAGCTTTCTTT.

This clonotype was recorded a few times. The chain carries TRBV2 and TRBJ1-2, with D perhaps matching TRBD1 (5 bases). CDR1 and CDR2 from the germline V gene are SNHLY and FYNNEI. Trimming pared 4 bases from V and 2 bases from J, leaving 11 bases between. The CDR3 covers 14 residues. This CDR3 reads CASSGLGANYGYTF. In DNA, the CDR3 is TGTGCCAGCAGTGGTTTAGGGGCAAACTATGGCTACACCTTC.

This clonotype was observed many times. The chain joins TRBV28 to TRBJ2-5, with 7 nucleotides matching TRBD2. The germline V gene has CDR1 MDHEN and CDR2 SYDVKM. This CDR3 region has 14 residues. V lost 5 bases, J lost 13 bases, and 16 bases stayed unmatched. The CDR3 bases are TGTGCCAGCAGTGGATCTAGCGGAGGTTATGGAGGGTACTTC. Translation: CASSGSSGGYGGYF.

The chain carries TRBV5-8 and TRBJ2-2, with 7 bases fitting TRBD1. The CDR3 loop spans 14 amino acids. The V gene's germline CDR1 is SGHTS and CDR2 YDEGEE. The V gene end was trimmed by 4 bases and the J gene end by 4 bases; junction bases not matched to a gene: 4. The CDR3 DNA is TGTGCCAGCAGCAAGGGACAGACCACCGGGGAGCTGTTTTTT. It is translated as CASSKGQTTGELFF.

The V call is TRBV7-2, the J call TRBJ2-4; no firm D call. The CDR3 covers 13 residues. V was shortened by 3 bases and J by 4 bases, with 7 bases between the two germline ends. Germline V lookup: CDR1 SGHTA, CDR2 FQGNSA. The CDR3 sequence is CASSFEVKNIQYF. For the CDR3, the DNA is TGTGCCAGCAGCTTCGAGGTAAAAAACATTCAGTACTTC.

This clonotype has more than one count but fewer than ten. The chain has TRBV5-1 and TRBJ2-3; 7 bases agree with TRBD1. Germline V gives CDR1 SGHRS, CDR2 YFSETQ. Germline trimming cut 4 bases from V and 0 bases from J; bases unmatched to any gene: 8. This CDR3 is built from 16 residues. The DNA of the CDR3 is TGCGCCAGCAGCGCGGCCGGGACAGCTAGCACAGATACGCAGTATTTT. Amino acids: CASSAAGTASTDTQYF.

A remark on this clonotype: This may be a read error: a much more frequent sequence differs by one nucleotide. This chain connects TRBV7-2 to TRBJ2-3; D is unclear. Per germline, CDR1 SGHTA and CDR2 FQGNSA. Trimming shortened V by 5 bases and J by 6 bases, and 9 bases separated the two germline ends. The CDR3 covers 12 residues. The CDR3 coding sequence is TGTGCCAGCAGCATTATGCAGGATACGCAGTATTTT. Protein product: CASSIMQDTQYF.

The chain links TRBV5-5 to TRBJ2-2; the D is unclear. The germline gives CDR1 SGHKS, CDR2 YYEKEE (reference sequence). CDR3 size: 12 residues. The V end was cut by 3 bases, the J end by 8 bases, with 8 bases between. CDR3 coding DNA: TGTGCCAGCAGCTATCTGAAGGGGGAGCTGTTTTTT. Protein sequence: CASSYLKGELFF. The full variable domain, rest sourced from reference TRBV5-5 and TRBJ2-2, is DAGVTQSPTHLIKTRGQQVTLRCSPISGHKSVSWYQQVLGQGPQFIFQYYEKEERGRGNFPDRFSARQFPNYSSELNVNALLLGDSALYLCASSYLKGELFFGEGSRLTVL.

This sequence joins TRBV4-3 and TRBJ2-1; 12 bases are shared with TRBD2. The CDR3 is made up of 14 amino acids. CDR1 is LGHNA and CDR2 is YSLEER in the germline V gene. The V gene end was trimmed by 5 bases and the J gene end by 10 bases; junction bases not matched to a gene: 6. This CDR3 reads CASSGLAGLREQFF. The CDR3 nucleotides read TGCGCCAGCAGCGGACTAGCGGGGCTCAGGGAGCAGTTCTTC.

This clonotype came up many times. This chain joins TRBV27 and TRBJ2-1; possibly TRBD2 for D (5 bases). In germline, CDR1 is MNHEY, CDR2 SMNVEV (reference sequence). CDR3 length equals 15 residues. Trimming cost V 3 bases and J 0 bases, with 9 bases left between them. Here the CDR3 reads CASSFGAVSYNEQFF. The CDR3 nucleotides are TGTGCCAGCAGTTTCGGAGCGGTCTCCTACAATGAGCAGTTCTTC.

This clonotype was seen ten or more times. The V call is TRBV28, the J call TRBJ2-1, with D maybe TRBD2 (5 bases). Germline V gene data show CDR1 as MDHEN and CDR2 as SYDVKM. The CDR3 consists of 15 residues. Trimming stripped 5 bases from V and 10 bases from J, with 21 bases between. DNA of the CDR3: TGTGCCAGCAGTCTCCTTGGGCCGCGGGCAATAGAGCAGTTCTTC. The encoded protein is CASSLLGPRAIEQFF.

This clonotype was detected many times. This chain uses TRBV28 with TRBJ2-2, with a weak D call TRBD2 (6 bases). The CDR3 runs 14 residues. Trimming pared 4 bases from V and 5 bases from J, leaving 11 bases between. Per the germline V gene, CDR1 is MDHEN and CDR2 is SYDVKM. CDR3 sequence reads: CASSWRRGTGELFF. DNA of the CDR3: TGTGCCAGCAGTTGGCGGAGGGGAACCGGGGAGCTGTTTTTT.

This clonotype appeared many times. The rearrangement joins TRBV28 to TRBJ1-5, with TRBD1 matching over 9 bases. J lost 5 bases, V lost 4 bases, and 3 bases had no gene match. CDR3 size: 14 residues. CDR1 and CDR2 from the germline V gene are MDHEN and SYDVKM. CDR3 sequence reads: CASSSRTGDQPQHF. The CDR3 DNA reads TGTGCCAGCAGTTCTCGGACAGGGGATCAGCCCCAGCATTTT. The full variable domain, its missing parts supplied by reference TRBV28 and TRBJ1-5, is DVKVTQSSRYLVKRTGEKVFLECVQDMDHENMFWYRQDPGLGLRLIYFSYDVKMKEKGDIPEGYSVSREKKERFSLILESASTNQTSMYLCASSSRTGDQPQHFGDGTRLSIL.

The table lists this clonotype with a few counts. CDR3 in amino acids: CASSQQGSTQYF. CDR3 nucleotides: TGTGCCAGCAGCCAACAGGGTAGTACGCAGTATTTT. This chain connects TRBV5-5 to TRBJ2-3; possible D gene TRBD1, 6 bases. From germline, CDR1 is SGHKS and CDR2 YYEKEE (reference sequence). The CDR3 length is 12 residues. Trimming shortened V by 4 bases and J by 8 bases, and 11 bases separated the two germline ends.

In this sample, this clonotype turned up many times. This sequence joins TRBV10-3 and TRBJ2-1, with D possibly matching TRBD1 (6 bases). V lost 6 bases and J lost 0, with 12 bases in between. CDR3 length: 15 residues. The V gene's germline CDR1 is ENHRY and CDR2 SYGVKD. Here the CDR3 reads CAIRRQVSSYNEQFF. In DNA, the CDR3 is TGTGCCATCAGAAGACAGGTTAGCTCCTACAATGAGCAGTTCTTC.

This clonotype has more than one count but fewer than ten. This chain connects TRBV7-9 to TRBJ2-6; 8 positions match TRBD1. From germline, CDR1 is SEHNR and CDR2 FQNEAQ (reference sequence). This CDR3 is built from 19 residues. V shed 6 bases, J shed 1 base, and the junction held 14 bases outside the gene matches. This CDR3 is CASRQGARKVPSGANVLTF. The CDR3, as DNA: TGTGCCAGCAGGCAGGGGGCGCGTAAAGTGCCGTCTGGGGCCAACGTCCTGACTTTC.

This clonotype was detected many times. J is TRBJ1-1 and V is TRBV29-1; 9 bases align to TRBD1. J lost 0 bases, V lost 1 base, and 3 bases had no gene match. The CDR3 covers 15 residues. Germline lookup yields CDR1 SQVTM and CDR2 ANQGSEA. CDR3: CSVEGQGVLNTEAFF. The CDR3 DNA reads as TGCAGCGTTGAAGGACAGGGGGTTTTGAACACTGAAGCTTTCTTT.

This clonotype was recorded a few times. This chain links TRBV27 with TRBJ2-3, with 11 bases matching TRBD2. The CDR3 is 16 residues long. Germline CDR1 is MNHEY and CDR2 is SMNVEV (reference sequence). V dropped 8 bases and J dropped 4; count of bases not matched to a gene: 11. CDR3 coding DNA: TGTGCCAGCCGCCGGGAAGTAGCGGGAGGGGCAGATACGCAGTATTTT. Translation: CASRREVAGGADTQYF.

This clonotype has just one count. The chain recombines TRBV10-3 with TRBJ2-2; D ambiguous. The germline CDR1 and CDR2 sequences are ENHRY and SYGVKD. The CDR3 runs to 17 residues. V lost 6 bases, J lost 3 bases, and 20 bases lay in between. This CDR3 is CAIRESSFHHYTGELFF. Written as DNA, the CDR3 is TGTGCCATCAGGGAATCTTCTTTCCATCACTACACCGGGGAGCTGTTTTTT.

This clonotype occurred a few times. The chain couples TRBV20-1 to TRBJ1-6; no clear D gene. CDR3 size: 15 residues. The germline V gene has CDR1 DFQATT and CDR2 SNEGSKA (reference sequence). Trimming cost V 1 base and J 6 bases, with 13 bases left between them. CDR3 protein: CSARAWREFNSPLHF. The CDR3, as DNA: TGCAGTGCTAGAGCCTGGCGGGAGTTTAATTCACCCCTCCACTTT.

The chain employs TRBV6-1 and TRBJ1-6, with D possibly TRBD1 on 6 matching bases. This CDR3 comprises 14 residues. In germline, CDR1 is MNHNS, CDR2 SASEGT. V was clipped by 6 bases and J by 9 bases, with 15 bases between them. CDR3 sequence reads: CASSKVQGGSPLHF. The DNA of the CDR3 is TGTGCCAGCAGCAAGGTCCAAGGGGGTTCACCCCTCCACTTT.

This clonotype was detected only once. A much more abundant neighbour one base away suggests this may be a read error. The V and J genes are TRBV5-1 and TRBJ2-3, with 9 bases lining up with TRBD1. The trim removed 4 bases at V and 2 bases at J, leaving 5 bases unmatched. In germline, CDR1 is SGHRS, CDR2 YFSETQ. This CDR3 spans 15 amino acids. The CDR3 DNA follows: TGCGCCAGCAGCAAGGGACAGGGAACCACAGATACGCAGTATTTT. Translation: CASSKGQGTTDTQYF.